This TCR beta chain was sequenced for a study of T cells after yellow fever vaccination. Across the whole study: Where fractions had low cell numbers, libraries were prepared from them with the SMART-Seq v4 Ultra Low Input RNA kit.

MiXCR, run by TCRdb on the 5' RACE reads, gives a single entry per CDR3 protein. The data show under 400,000 distinct CDR3 sequences, around 13% seen once. General study findings and limits: Compared with primary, the secondary response was weaker and peaked at day 5, not 15. Reappearing after the booster were most of the clones from primary vaccination (around 96% CD4, about 87% CD8).

Trimming removed 4 bases from V and 5 bases from J, with 8 bases in between. This CDR3 has 12 amino acids. Germline V lookup: CDR1 SGHRS, CDR2 YFSETQ. To note about this clonotype: Its matching antigen is unknown.

The chain employs TRBV5-1 and TRBJ2-3; unclear D gene. The sample here was CD4+ T cells sorted from PBMCs, taken 15 days after the yellow fever booster vaccination. This sequence originates from a man younger than 35 who received the YFV17D yellow fever vaccine. CDR3: CASSRDLDTQYF. The CDR3 DNA is TGCGCCAGCAGCAGAGACTTAGATACGCAGTATTTT.